Below are 10 T cell receptor beta chains sequenced from a single sample in a study of identical twins. TCRdb re-called the 5' RACE reads through MiXCR, storing one row per CDR3 protein. The sample records about 220,000 distinct CDR3 sequences, 7.5% being singletons. These same records also appear under a second study, on yellow fever vaccine responses in identical twins.

Sample: memory (CD45RO+) T cells sorted from blood. These receptors were taken from a woman aged 18-29 years in good health.

The table lists this clonotype with many counts. J is TRBJ2-7 and V is TRBV6-2 or TRBV6-3, with 12 bases lining up with TRBD1. V lost 6 bases to trimming and J lost 2 bases; unmatched junction nucleotides: 2. The CDR3 is 14 amino acids. CDR1 is MNHEY, CDR2 SVGEGT, per germline. The CDR3 sequence: CASRGTGGTYEQYF. The DNA for the CDR3 is TGTGCCAGCAGGGGGACAGGGGGCACCTACGAGCAGTACTTC.

The chain is built from TRBV30 and TRBJ2-7, with unresolved D. Trimming shortened V by 1 base and J by 0 bases, and 13 bases separated the two germline ends. Germline V CDR1 and CDR2: GTSNPN, SVGIG (reference sequence). The CDR3 spans 15 residues. In nucleotides, the CDR3 is TGTGCCTGGAGTGCGGCCAGGTTGATCTCCTACGAGCAGTACTTC. It specifies CAWSAARLISYEQYF. The entire variable domain, with the rest obtained from reference TRBV30 and TRBJ2-7, is as follows: SQTIHQWPATLVQPVGSPLSLECTVEGTSNPNLYWYRQAAGRGLQLLFYSVGIGQISSEVPQNLSASRPQDRQFILSSKKLLLSDSGFYLCAWSAARLISYEQYFGPGTRLTVT.

The rearrangement uses TRBV11-3 and TRBJ2-1; the D gene is possibly TRBD1 (6 bases). Trimming left V 4 bases short and J 0 bases short, with 13 bases between. Germline V lookup: CDR1 SGHNT, CDR2 YENEEA. The CDR3 is 16 residues long. CDR3 nucleotides: TGTGCCAGCAGCTCCAGGGGCCAAAGCTCCTACAATGAGCAGTTCTTC. Its protein is CASSSRGQSSYNEQFF.

The table lists this clonotype with many counts. The rearrangement joins TRBV16 to TRBJ1-2; 7 nucleotides match TRBD1. CDR1 KGHSY and CDR2 FQNENV come from the germline V gene. J gave up 5 bases and V 0 bases, and 9 bases lay outside the gene matches. CDR3 length: 16 residues. CDR3: CASSQSTGAPGYGYTF. The CDR3 DNA is TGTGCCAGCAGCCAATCAACAGGGGCCCCGGGATATGGCTACACCTTC.

The genes are TRBV20-1 and TRBJ1-5, with D tentatively TRBD1 (5 bases). V lost 6 bases to trimming and J lost 7 bases, with 19 bases between them. The germline V gene has CDR1 DFQATT and CDR2 SNEGSKA (reference sequence). The CDR3 is 14 residues long. The CDR3 loop reads CSAQSRGEGQPQHF. Written as DNA, the CDR3 is TGCAGTGCGCAGAGTCGGGGGGAAGGGCAGCCCCAGCATTTT.

This clonotype was recorded at least ten times. This chain uses TRBV29-1 with TRBJ2-3; TRBD2 aligns across 9 bases. The CDR3 is 16 amino acids. Germline trimming cut 3 bases from V and 1 base from J; bases unmatched to any gene: 8. Germline V CDR1 and CDR2: SQVTM, ANQGSEA. The CDR3 coding sequence is TGCAGCGTTGATGTGGTAGCGGGGGACCGCACAGATACGCAGTATTTT. Its translation is CSVDVVAGDRTDTQYF.

This clonotype was seen many times. V usage is TRBV7-2 and J usage is TRBJ2-1; a weak D match, TRBD2 (7 bases). CDR3 length equals 14 residues. Germline CDR1 and CDR2: SGHTA and FQGNSA. Trimming removed 7 bases at V and 5 bases at J, with 15 bases between. The CDR3 region is CASNVGGADNEQFF. CDR3 nucleotide sequence: TGTGCCAGCAACGTGGGGGGGGCGGACAATGAGCAGTTCTTC. The variable domain in full, with the rest retrieved from reference TRBV7-2 and TRBJ2-1, is GAGVSQSPSNKVTEKGKDVELRCDPISGHTALYWYRQSLGQGLEFLIYFQGNSAPDKSGLPSDRFSAERTGGSVSTLTIQRTQQEDSAVYLCASNVGGADNEQFFGPGTRLTVL.

This chain connects TRBV5-1 to TRBJ2-5; D tentatively reads TRBD1 or TRBD2 (6 bases each). This CDR3 contains 14 residues. Germline V lookup: CDR1 SGHRS, CDR2 YFSETQ. V was pared by 4 bases and J by 5 bases, with 15 bases between. The CDR3: CASSVGGGGETQYF. The CDR3 bases are TGCGCCAGCAGCGTTGGAGGGGGAGGTGAGACCCAGTACTTC.

This clonotype has just a few counts. The chain couples TRBV19 to TRBJ2-7, with TRBD2 as a possible D gene (5 bases). CDR1 LNHDA and CDR2 SQIVND come from the germline V gene (reference sequence). V lost 0 bases to trimming and J lost 4 bases, with 7 bases between them. This CDR3 contains 13 residues. The CDR3 DNA follows: TGTGCCAGTAGTATAGAACGGGGATACGAGCAGTACTTC. This sequence encodes CASSIERGYEQYF.

The genes are TRBV4-2 and TRBJ2-5, with 16 bases matching TRBD2. Trimming cost V 1 base and J 4 bases; bases outside gene matches: 3. Germline CDR1 LGHNA, CDR2 YNFKEQ. This CDR3 has 17 residues. The CDR3: CASSQVGLAGGRETQYF. CDR3 in DNA: TGTGCCAGCAGCCAAGTGGGACTAGCGGGGGGGCGAGAGACCCAGTACTTC.